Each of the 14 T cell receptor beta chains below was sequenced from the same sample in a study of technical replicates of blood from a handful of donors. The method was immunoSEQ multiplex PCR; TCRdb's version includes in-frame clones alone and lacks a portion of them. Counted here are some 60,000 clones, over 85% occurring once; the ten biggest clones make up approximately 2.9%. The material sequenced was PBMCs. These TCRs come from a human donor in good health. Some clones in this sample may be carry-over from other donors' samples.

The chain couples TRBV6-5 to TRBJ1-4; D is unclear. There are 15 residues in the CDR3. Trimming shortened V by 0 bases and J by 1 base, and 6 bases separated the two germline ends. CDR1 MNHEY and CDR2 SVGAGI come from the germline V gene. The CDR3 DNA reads TGTGCCAGCAGTTACTCCGGCGGAACTAATGAAAAACTGTTTTTT. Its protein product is CASSYSGGTNEKLFF.

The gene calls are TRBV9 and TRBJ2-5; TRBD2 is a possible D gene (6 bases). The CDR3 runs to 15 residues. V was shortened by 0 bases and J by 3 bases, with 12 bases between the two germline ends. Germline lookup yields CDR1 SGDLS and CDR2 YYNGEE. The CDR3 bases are TGTGCCAGCAGCGTAGGGACTATCGGGGAAGAGACCCAGTACTTC. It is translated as CASSVGTIGEETQYF.

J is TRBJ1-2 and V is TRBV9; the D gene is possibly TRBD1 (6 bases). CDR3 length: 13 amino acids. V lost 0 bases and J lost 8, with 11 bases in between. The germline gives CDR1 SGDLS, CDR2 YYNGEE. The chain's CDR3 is CASSVESRGGYTF. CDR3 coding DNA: TGTGCCAGCAGCGTAGAGTCGAGGGGGGGCTACACCTTC.

CDR3 protein: CASSLEGGTSGSSYEQYF. The DNA for the CDR3 is TGTGCCAGCAGCTTAGAGGGGGGGACTAGCGGGAGCTCCTACGAGCAGTACTTC. The V and J genes are TRBV13 and TRBJ2-7; 14 nucleotides agree with TRBD2. The V and J ends lost 1 base and 0 bases, in that order; junction bases with no gene match: 5. Germline CDR1 PRHDT, CDR2 FYEKMQ (reference sequence). CDR3 length equals 18 residues.

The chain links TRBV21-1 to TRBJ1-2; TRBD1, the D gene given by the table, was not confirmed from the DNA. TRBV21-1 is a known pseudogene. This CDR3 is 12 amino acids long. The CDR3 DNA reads TGTGCCAGCGGCCAGGGTACCTATGGCTACACCTTC. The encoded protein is CASGQGTYGYTF.

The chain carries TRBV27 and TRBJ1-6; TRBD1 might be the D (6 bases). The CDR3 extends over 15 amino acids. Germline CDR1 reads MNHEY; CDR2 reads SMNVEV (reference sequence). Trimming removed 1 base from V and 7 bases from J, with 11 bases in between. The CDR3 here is CASSLYGQFNSPLHF. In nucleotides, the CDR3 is TGTGCCAGCAGTTTATACGGACAGTTCAATTCACCCCTCCACTTT.

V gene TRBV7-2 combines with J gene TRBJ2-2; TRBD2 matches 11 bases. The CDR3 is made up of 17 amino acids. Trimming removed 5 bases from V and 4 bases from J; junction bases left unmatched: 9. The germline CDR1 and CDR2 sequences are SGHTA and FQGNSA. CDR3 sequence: CASSRMLAGGITGELFF. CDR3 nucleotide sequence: TGTGCCAGCAGCCGTATGCTAGCGGGGGGCATCACCGGGGAGCTGTTTTTT. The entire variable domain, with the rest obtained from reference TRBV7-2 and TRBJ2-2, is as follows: GAGVSQSPSNKVTEKGKDVELRCDPISGHTALYWYRQSLGQGLEFLIYFQGNSAPDKSGLPSDRFSAERTGGSVSTLTIQRTQQEDSAVYLCASSRMLAGGITGELFFGEGSRLTVL.

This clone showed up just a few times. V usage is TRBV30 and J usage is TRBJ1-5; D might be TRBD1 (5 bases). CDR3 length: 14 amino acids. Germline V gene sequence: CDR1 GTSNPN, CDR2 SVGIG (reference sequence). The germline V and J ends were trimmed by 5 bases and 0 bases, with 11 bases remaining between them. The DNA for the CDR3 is TGTGCCTGGGCCGGGGGACTTAGCAATCAGCCCCAGCATTTT. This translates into CAWAGGLSNQPQHF.

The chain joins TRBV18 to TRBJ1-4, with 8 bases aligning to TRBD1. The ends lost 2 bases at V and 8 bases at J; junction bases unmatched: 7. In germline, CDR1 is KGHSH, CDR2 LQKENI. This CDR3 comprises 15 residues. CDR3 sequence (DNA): TGTGCCAGCTCACCATTCAGGGGGCTCGGCGAAAAACTGTTTTTT. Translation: CASSPFRGLGEKLFF.

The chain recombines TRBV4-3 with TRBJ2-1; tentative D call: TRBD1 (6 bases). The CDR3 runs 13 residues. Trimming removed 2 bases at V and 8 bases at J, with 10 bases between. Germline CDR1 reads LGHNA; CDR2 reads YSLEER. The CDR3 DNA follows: TGCGCCAGCAGCCAACGGCCAGGGGATGAGCAGTTCTTC. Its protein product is CASSQRPGDEQFF.

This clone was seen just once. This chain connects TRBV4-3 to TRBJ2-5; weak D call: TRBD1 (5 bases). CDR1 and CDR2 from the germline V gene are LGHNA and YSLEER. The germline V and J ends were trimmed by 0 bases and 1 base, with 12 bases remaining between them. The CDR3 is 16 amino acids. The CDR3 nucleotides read TGCGCCAGCAGCCAAGATCGGAGCAGGGCCCAAGAGACCCAGTACTTC. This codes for CASSQDRSRAQETQYF.

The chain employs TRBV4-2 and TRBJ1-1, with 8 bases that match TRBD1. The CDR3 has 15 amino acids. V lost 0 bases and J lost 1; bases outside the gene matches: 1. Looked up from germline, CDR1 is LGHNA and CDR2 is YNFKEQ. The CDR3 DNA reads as TGTGCCAGCAGCCAAGATGACAGGGGGAACACTGAAGCTTTCTTT. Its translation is CASSQDDRGNTEAFF.

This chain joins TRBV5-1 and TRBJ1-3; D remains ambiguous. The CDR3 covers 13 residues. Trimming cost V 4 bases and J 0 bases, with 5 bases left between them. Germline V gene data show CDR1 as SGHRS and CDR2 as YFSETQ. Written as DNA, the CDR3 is TGCGCCAGCAGCACGGGCTCTGGAAACACCATATATTTT. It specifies CASSTGSGNTIYF.

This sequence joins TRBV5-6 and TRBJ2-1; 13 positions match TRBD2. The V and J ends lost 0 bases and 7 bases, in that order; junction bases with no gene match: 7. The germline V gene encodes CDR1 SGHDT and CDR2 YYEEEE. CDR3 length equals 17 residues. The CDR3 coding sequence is TGTGCCAGCAGCTTGGGGTGGTTGACTAGCGGGGGGAATGAGCAGTTCTTC. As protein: CASSLGWLTSGGNEQFF.